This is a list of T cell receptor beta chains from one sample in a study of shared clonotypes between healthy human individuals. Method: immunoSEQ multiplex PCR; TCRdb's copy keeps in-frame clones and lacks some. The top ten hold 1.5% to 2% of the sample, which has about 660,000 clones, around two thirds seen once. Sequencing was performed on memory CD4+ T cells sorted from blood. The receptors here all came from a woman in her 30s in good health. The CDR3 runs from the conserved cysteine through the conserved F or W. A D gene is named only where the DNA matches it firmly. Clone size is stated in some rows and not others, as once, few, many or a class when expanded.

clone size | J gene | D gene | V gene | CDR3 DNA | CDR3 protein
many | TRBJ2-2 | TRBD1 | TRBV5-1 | TGCGCCAGCAGTCGTGGTGACAGGGATCAGGCCGGGGAGCTGTTTTTT | CASSRGDRDQAGELFF
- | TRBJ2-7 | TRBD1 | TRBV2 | TGTGCCAGCAGGAGGGACAGTAGCTCCTACGAGCAGTACTTC | CASRRDSSSYEQYF
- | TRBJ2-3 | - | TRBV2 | TGTGCCAGCAGGACTGACTGGGCCACAGATACGCAGTATTTT | CASRTDWATDTQYF
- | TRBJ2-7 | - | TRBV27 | TGTGCCAGCAGTTCAAACAGGGTCGGCGAGCAGTACTTC | CASSSNRVGEQYF
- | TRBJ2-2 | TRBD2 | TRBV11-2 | TGTGCCAGCAGCTTTACTAGCGTCTCGAACACCGGGGAGCTGTTTTTT | CASSFTSVSNTGELFF
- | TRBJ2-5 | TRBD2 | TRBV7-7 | TGTGCCAGCAGCCCGACTAGCGGGAGGCAAGAGACCCAGTACTTC | CASSPTSGRQETQYF
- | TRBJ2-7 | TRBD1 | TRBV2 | TGTGCCAGCAGTGAAGTGTCGACAGGGGCGGACGAGCAGTACTTC | CASSEVSTGADEQYF
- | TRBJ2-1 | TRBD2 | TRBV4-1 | TGCGCCAGCAGCCAAGACGGGACTAGCGGGAGGTCCTACAATGAGCAGTTCTTC | CASSQDGTSGRSYNEQFF
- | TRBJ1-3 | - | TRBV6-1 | TGTGCCAGCAGTATTTGGCAGGGTAGTGGAAACACCATATATTTT | CASSIWQGSGNTIYF
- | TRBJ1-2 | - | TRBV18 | TGTGCCAGCTCACCTTCTCAGGGGTTTACTGACTATGGCTACACCTTC | CASSPSQGFTDYGYTF
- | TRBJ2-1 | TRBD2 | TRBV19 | TGTGCCAGTAGTACCCAGCGGGACCCCTACAATGAGCAGTTCTTC | CASSTQRDPYNEQFF
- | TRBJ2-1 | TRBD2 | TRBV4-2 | TGTGCCAGCAGCGGCCGGACTAGCGGCGGTTCCTACAATGAGCAGTTCTTC | CASSGRTSGGSYNEQFF
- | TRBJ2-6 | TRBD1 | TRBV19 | TGTGCCACCTCGGACAGGGGGGCGTTTTCTGGGGCCAACGTCCTGACTTTC | CATSDRGAFSGANVLTF
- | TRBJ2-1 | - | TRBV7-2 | TGTGCCAGCAGCCCTGGGGCTTACCCCTACAATGAGCAGTTCTTC | CASSPGAYPYNEQFF
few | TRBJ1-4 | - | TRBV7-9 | TGTGCCAGCAGCTTAGGCGCCGGGGCAGGTGAAAAACTGTTTTTT | CASSLGAGAGEKLFF
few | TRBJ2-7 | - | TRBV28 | TGTGCCAGCAGGAGAGGACAGAACTACGAGCAGTACTTC | CASRRGQNYEQYF
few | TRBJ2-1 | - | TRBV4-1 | TGCGCCAGCAGCCGAAGAAATCGTGAAAACAATGAGCAGTTCTTC | CASSRRNRENNEQFF
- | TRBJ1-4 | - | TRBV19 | TGTGCCAGTAGCCTCACAGGGACGGGGGTAAAACTGTTTTTT | CASSLTGTGVKLFF
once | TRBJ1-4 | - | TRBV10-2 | TGCGCCACCTTAGAAGGAGGGGAAAAACTGTTTTTT | CATLEGGEKLFF
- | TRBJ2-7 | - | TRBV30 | TGTGCCTGGATATTCGAGCAGTACTTC | CAWIFEQYF
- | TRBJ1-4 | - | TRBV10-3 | TGTGCCATCAGTGAGGGAACTAATGAAAAACTGTTTTTT | CAISEGTNEKLFF
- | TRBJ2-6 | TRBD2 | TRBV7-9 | TGTGCCAGCAGCTTTAGCGGGACATACGGGAGGTCTGGGGCCAACGTCCTGACTTTC | CASSFSGTYGRSGANVLTF
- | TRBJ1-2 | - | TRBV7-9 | TGTGCCAGCAGCCACGGGACCGGCGGCTACACCTTC | CASSHGTGGYTF
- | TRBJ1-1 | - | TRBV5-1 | TGCGCCAGCAGCTTGCGGACAGCGAACACTGAAGCTTTCTTT | CASSLRTANTEAFF
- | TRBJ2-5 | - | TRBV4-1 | TGCGCCAGCAGCCGGGTAGCAGAGACCCAGTACTTC | CASSRVAETQYF
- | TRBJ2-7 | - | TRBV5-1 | TGCGCCAGCAGCTTGGCCATATCGTCTGTCCCCTACGAGCAGTACTTC | CASSLAISSVPYEQYF
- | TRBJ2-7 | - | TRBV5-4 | TGTGCCAGCAGCTTCGGGGTAGCAGGTGACGAGCAGTACTTC | CASSFGVAGDEQYF
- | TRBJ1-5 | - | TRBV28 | TGTGCCAGCAGTCCCCGGGACTATATTCATCCGCCCCAGCATTTT | CASSPRDYIHPPQHF
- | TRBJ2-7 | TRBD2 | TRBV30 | TGTGCCTGGGGTACCCAGCGGGAAGACGAGCAGTACTTC | CAWGTQREDEQYF
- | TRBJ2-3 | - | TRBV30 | TGTGCCTGGAAGGGGTGGACAGATACGCAGTATTTT | CAWKGWTDTQYF
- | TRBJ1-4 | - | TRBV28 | TGTGCCACCTTAAGGGCGGGAGCTAATGAAAAACTGTTTTTT | CATLRAGANEKLFF
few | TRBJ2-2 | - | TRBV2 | TGTGCCAGCAGTGAAAACATGGACAGATACACCGGGGAGCTGTTTTTT | CASSENMDRYTGELFF
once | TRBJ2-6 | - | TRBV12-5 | TGTGCTAGTGGTCCCGAGGGGATAGCGGCCTCTGGGGCCAACGTCCTGACTTTC | CASGPEGIAASGANVLTF
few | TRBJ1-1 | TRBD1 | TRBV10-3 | TGTGCCATCAGGGGGACAGGGGGCGAGGACACTGAAGCTTTCTTT | CAIRGTGGEDTEAFF
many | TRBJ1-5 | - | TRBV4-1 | TGCGCCAGCAGCCAAGATGGGCGGGACCCAGGGCCCCAGCATTTT | CASSQDGRDPGPQHF
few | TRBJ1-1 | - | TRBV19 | TGTGCCACCACAAAGGGGTTAACGAACACTGAAGCTTTCTTT | CATTKGLTNTEAFF
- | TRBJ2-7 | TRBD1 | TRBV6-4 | TGTGCCAGCAGCCCTACAGGGGACGCCGTCTCCTACGAGCAGTACTTC | CASSPTGDAVSYEQYF